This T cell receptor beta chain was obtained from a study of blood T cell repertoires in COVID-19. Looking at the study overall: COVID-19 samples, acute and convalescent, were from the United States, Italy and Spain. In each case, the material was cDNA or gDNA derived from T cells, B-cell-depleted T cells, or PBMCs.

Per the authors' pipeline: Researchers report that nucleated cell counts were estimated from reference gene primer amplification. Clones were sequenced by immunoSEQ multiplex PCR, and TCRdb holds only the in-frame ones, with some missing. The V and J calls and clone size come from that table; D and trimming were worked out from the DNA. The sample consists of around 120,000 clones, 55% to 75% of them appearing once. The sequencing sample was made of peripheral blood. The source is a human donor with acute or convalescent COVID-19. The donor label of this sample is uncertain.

CDR3 sequence (DNA): TGTGCCTGGAGAGCCCCGGACAGGGGAAGCACTGAAGCTTTCTTT. It yields the protein CAWRAPDRGSTEAFF. The chain is built from TRBV30 and TRBJ1-1, with TRBD1 matching 9 bases. This CDR3 has 15 amino acids. Germline V gene lookup returns CDR1 GTSNPN and CDR2 SVGIG (reference sequence). V dropped 3 bases and J dropped 4; count of bases not matched to a gene: 9. Together with reference TRBV30 and TRBJ1-1, the CDR3 gives the full variable domain: SQTIHQWPATLVQPVGSPLSLECTVEGTSNPNLYWYRQAAGRGLQLLFYSVGIGQISSEVPQNLSASRPQDRQFILSSKKLLLSDSGFYLCAWRAPDRGSTEAFFGQGTRLTVV.